These 20 T cell receptor beta chains came from one sample sequenced in a study of massively parallel sequencing of T cell beta chains. A single record per CDR3 protein comes from TCRdb applying MiXCR to the 5' RACE reads. The table includes about 4,300 distinct CDR3 sequences, less than 50% detected once. Sequencing was performed on commercial RNA from peripheral blood pooled from many donors. These receptors all stem from a pool of human donors in good health; the sample was commercial RNA pooled from many donors.

The chain recombines TRBV5-1 with TRBJ1-1; perhaps TRBD1 as D (5 bases). CDR3 length: 13 amino acids. The V gene lost 3 bases and the J gene lost 4 bases, with 10 bases spanning the gap. Germline V gene sequence: CDR1 SGHRS, CDR2 YFSETQ. CDR3 sequence: CASSSPGSTEAFF. The CDR3 DNA reads TGCGCCAGCAGCTCCCCAGGGAGCACTGAAGCTTTCTTT.

A few counts support this clonotype. V usage is TRBV21-1 and J usage is TRBJ2-5. TRBV21-1 corresponds to a pseudogene. CDR3 length equals 12 residues. The CDR3 region is CASGWPQETQYF. The DNA of the CDR3 is TGTGCCAGCGGGTGGCCGCAAGAGACCCAGTACTTC.

The chain carries TRBV19 and TRBJ1-5, with 9 bases matching TRBD1. V was pared by 6 bases and J by 6 bases, with 3 bases of the junction left unmatched. Germline CDR1 is LNHDA and CDR2 is SQIVND (reference sequence). This CDR3 has 13 amino acids. The CDR3 DNA reads TGTGCCAGTAGCACAGGGGGCCCTCAGCCCCAGCATTTT. Protein product: CASSTGGPQPQHF.

A single count supports this clonotype. This chain joins TRBV27 and TRBJ2-3; 7 bases line up with TRBD2. The germline V gene has CDR1 MNHEY and CDR2 SMNVEV (reference sequence). The trim removed 0 bases at V and 7 bases at J, leaving 4 bases unmatched. The CDR3 has 14 amino acids. CDR3: CASSLSVGRNTQYF. Here the CDR3 DNA reads TGTGCCAGCAGTTTATCCGTCGGGAGGAATACGCAGTATTTT.

The chain recombines TRBV4-1 with TRBJ2-5; 7 positions agree with TRBD2. Germline V lookup: CDR1 MGHRA, CDR2 YSYEKL. The J segment lost 5 bases and the V segment lost 1 base, leaving 4 bases of the junction unmatched. The CDR3 length is 14 residues. The CDR3 DNA reads as TGCGCCAGCAGCCAAGGGGACTACGTCGAGACCCAGTACTTC. Amino acid sequence: CASSQGDYVETQYF.

This rearrangement joins TRBV4-1 to TRBJ1-2; 11 nucleotides match TRBD1. The germline CDR1 and CDR2 sequences are MGHRA and YSYEKL. The V and J ends lost 3 bases and 2 bases, in that order; junction bases with no gene match: 2. This CDR3 is 15 amino acids long. CDR3 region: CASSHRDRGNYGYTF. For the CDR3, the DNA is TGCGCCAGCAGCCATCGGGACAGGGGGAACTATGGCTACACCTTC.

This chain uses TRBV13 with TRBJ1-1, with 7 bases matching TRBD1. V shed 0 bases, J shed 0 bases, and the junction held 4 bases outside the gene matches. The germline gives CDR1 PRHDT, CDR2 FYEKMQ (reference sequence). This CDR3 has 16 amino acids. CDR3 bases: TGTGCCAGCAGCTTAGGGCGACAGGGTATGAACACTGAAGCTTTCTTT. Its protein is CASSLGRQGMNTEAFF.

V is TRBV5-4 and J is TRBJ1-1; 9 nucleotides line up with TRBD1. Unmatched junction bases numbered 8, after V lost 0 bases and J lost 11 bases. The CDR3 totals 14 residues. Germline V gives CDR1 SGHNT, CDR2 YYREEE (reference sequence). CDR3: CASSLDQGQGYAFF. The CDR3 region has the DNA TGTGCCAGCAGCTTGGATCAGGGACAGGGTTACGCTTTCTTT. The complete variable domain, with remaining parts taken from reference TRBV5-4 and TRBJ1-1, reads ETGVTQSPTHLIKTRGQQVTLRCSSQSGHNTVSWYQQALGQGPQFIFQYYREEENGRGNFPPRFSGLQFPNYSSELNVNALELDDSALYLCASSLDQGQGYAFFGQGTRLTVV.

The genes are TRBV4-2 and TRBJ2-5, with 10 bases fitting TRBD1. Germline CDR1 is LGHNA and CDR2 is YNFKEQ. V gave up 4 bases and J gave up 5 bases; unmatched junction bases: 4. The CDR3 has 14 amino acids. CDR3 sequence: CASSRDRGGETQYF. CDR3 bases: TGTGCCAGCAGCCGGGACAGGGGAGGGGAGACCCAGTACTTC.

This clonotype counts as medium-sized (0.01 to 0.1%). The chain recombines TRBV29-1 with TRBJ2-3, with a possible D match to TRBD2 (6 bases). The V gene lost 2 bases and the J gene lost 2 bases, with 8 bases spanning the gap. Germline lookup yields CDR1 SQVTM and CDR2 ANQGSEA. This CDR3 is built from 13 residues. The CDR3 DNA reads as TGCAGCGTTGAAACGGGAGTCACAGATACGCAGTATTTT. It yields the protein CSVETGVTDTQYF.

This chain links TRBV29-1 with TRBJ1-1; D not resolved. The germline V gene encodes CDR1 SQVTM and CDR2 ANQGSEA. V lost 8 bases, J lost 6 bases, and 13 bases lay in between. CDR3 length: 11 residues. The CDR3 DNA is TGCAGCACCAATTTGGCGGCTGAAGCTTTCTTT. Its translation is CSTNLAAEAFF.

This rearrangement joins TRBV2 to TRBJ2-3, with 9 bases identical to TRBD1. This CDR3 has 12 amino acids. Per the germline V gene, CDR1 is SNHLY and CDR2 is FYNNEI. Trimming at V came to 10 bases and at J to 6 bases, leaving 5 bases not matched to a gene. The CDR3 DNA reads as TGTGCCACAAGGGACAGGGACGATACGCAGTATTTT. Amino acid sequence: CATRDRDDTQYF.

The table lists this clonotype with a few counts. CDR3: CASSLVWSQETQYF. The DNA of the CDR3 is TGTGCCAGCAGCTTAGTTTGGAGCCAAGAGACCCAGTACTTC. The genes are TRBV11-3 and TRBJ2-5; no reliable D call. The CDR3 is 14 residues long. V was pared by 1 base and J by 1 base, with 7 bases between. Looked up from germline, CDR1 is SGHNT and CDR2 is YENEEA. Full variable domain (missing parts from reference TRBV11-3 and TRBJ2-5): EAGVVQSPRYKIIEKKQPVAFWCNPISGHNTLYWYLQNLGQGPELLIRYENEEAVDDSQLPKDRFSAERLKGVDSTLKIQPAELGDSAVYLCASSLVWSQETQYFGPGTRLLVL.

This clonotype counts as large. The chain employs TRBV29-1 and TRBJ1-5; D remains unclear. CDR1 is SQVTM, CDR2 ANQGSEA, per germline. The V end was cut by 3 bases, the J end by 2 bases, with 8 bases between. The length of the CDR3 is 13 residues. The CDR3 reads CSVDPGGNQPQHF. CDR3 nucleotides: TGCAGCGTTGATCCCGGGGGCAATCAGCCCCAGCATTTT.

This clonotype was observed a handful of times. V and J are TRBV10-3 and TRBJ2-3; weak D call: TRBD2 (6 bases). CDR3 size: 14 residues. Germline assignment: CDR1 ENHRY and CDR2 SYGVKD. Trimming shortened V by 2 bases and J by 5 bases, and 11 bases separated the two germline ends. CDR3 sequence: CAISEGGIVDTQYF. The CDR3 nucleotides read TGTGCCATCAGTGAGGGGGGGATTGTAGATACGCAGTATTTT.

In its sample, this clonotype was seen a few times. The chain is built from TRBV5-1 and TRBJ1-6, with a possible D match to TRBD1 (5 bases). The V end was cut by 0 bases, the J end by 8 bases, with 9 bases between. This CDR3 has 14 amino acids. CDR1 is SGHRS, CDR2 YFSETQ, per germline. The CDR3 spells CASSLGRVDSPLHF. CDR3 sequence (DNA): TGCGCCAGCAGCTTGGGCAGGGTGGATTCACCCCTCCACTTT.

The chain joins TRBV7-6 to TRBJ1-2; 7 nucleotides align to TRBD1. CDR3 length: 15 residues. After removal of 5 bases from V and 0 bases from J, the junction contained 6 bases not matched to a gene. Germline CDR1 reads SGHVS; CDR2 reads FNYEAQ. CDR3 residues: CASSPGQLANYGYTF. CDR3 nucleotide sequence: TGTGCCAGCAGCCCGGGACAGCTAGCTAACTATGGCTACACCTTC.

The chain carries TRBV11-1 and TRBJ1-2; the D is unclear. The CDR3 has 13 residues. Germline V gives CDR1 SGHAT, CDR2 FQDESV (reference sequence). V lost 3 bases, J lost 0 bases, and 5 bases lay in between. Here the CDR3 DNA reads TGTGCCAGCAGCTTCCCAGCTAACTATGGCTACACCTTC. This encodes CASSFPANYGYTF.

The rearrangement links TRBV12-3 or TRBV12-4 to TRBJ2-7; no reliable D call. The CDR3 is 11 amino acids. Trimming stripped 4 bases from V and 4 bases from J, with 5 bases between. CDR3 loop: CASSYSYEQYF. CDR3 sequence (DNA): TGTGCCAGCAGTTATAGTTACGAGCAGTACTTC.

The table lists this clonotype with a few counts. The chain recombines TRBV4-2 with TRBJ2-7; 8 bases are a match to TRBD1. Germline V gene lookup returns CDR1 LGHNA and CDR2 YNFKEQ. This CDR3 spans 13 amino acids. V was pared by 4 bases and J by 6 bases, with 5 bases of the junction left unmatched. This CDR3 reads CASSLDRAGEQYF. The CDR3 region has the DNA TGTGCCAGCAGCCTGGACAGGGCGGGCGAGCAGTACTTC.